The T cell receptor beta chain described here comes from a study of blood T cell repertoires in COVID-19. Overall study: Specimens from acute and convalescent COVID-19 originated in the United States, Italy and Spain. T cells, B-cell-depleted T cells, or PBMCs supplied cDNA or gDNA.

A remark on this clone: The junction shows a germline mismatch at one end, possibly a read error.

Participant-reported clinical history was the basis for cohort assignment. Sequencing used immunoSEQ multiplex PCR; TCRdb keeps in-frame clones, though not all of them. This table holds about 480,000 clones, around 89% found once. The TCR was taken from a woman aged 35 to 49 who had recovered from COVID-19. Sample: PBMCs or T cells enriched from blood (not recorded which).

This CDR3 is CASSEATQGF. CDR3 in DNA: TGTGCCAGCAGTGAAGCGACGCAGGGCTTT. The chain carries TRBV6-1 and TRBJ1-1; TRBD1 is a possible D gene (5 bases). This CDR3 contains 10 residues. Germline values: CDR1 MNHNS, CDR2 SASEGT.